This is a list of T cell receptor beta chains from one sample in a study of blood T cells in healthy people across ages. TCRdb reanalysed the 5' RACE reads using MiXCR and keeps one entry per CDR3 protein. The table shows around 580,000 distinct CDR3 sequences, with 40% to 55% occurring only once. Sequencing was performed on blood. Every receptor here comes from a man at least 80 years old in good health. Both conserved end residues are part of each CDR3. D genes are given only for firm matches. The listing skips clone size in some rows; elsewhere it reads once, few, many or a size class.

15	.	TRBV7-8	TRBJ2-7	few	CASSLQRNLFDEQYF	TGTGCCAGCAGCTTACAGCGAAACCTTTTCGACGAGCAGTACTTC
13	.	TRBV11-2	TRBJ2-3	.	CASSAVRKDTQYF	TGTGCCAGCAGTGCCGTTAGGAAAGATACGCAGTATTTT
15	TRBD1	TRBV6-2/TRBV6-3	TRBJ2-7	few	CASSYETGMSYEQYF	TGTGCCAGCAGTTACGAGACAGGGATGTCCTACGAGCAGTACTTC
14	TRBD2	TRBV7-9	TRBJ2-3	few	CASSLGGRWDTQYF	TGTGCCAGCAGCTTAGGCGGGAGATGGGATACGCAGTATTTT
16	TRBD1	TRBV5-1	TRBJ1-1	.	CASSQQTTGLDTEAFF	TGCGCCAGCAGCCAACAAACGACAGGGCTTGACACTGAAGCTTTCTTT
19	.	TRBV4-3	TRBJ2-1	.	CASSQALALGGVGNNEQFF	TGCGCCAGCAGCCAAGCCCTGGCCCTCGGGGGAGTCGGAAACAATGAGCAGTTCTTC
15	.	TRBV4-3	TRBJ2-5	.	CASSQDRFGWETQYF	TGCGCCAGCAGCCAAGACCGGTTCGGATGGGAGACCCAGTACTTC
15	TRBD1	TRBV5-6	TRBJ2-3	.	CASSLGVGQAITQYF	TGTGCCAGCAGCCTGGGGGTGGGACAGGCTATAACGCAGTATTTT
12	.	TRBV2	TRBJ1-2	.	CASSQGYYGYTF	TGTGCCAGCAGTCAAGGGTACTATGGCTACACCTTC
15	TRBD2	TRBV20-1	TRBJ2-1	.	CSATPSGRTYNEQFF	TGCAGTGCAACACCTAGCGGGAGGACTTACAATGAGCAGTTCTTC
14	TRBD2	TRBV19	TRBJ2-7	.	CASTTGLEGNEQYF	TGTGCCAGTACCACGGGACTAGAAGGCAATGAGCAGTACTTC
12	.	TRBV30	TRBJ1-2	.	CAWSVGTEVYTF	TGTGCCTGGAGTGTCGGGACTGAGGTGTACACCTTC
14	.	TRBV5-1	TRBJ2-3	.	CASSVGTSQDTQYF	TGCGCCAGCAGCGTCGGGACATCACAGGATACGCAGTATTTT
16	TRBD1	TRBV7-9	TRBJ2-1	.	CASSSNPGGAYNEQFF	TGTGCCAGCAGCTCGAACCCAGGGGGCGCCTACAATGAGCAGTTCTTC
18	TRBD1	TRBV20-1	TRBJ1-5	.	CSARRLTGTADWGQPQHF	TGCAGTGCTAGACGCCTCACTGGGACAGCTGATTGGGGTCAGCCCCAGCATTTT
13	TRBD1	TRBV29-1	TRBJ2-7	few	CSVTRQGAYEQYF	TGCAGCGTCACACGACAGGGGGCCTACGAGCAGTACTTC
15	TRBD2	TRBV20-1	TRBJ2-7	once	CSATTGTSPSGEQYF	TGCAGTGCTACTACCGGGACTAGCCCCTCGGGGGAGCAGTACTTC
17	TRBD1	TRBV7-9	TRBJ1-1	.	CASSWSGALTGVTEAFF	TGTGCCAGCAGCTGGTCAGGGGCCCTTACAGGGGTCACTGAAGCTTTCTTT
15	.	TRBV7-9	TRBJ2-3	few	CASSSTGRDTDTQYF	TGTGCCAGCAGCTCTACAGGGAGAGACACAGATACGCAGTATTTT
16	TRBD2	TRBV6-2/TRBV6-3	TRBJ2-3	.	CASSYSAGWDTDTQYF	TGTGCCAGCAGTTACTCAGCGGGATGGGACACAGATACGCAGTATTTT
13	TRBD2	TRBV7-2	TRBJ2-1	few	CASRGGVTNEQFF	TGTGCCAGCAGGGGGGGGGTCACCAATGAGCAGTTCTTC
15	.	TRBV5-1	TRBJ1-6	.	CASSLFTDYNSPLHF	TGCGCCAGCAGCTTGTTTACAGATTATAATTCACCCCTCCACTTT
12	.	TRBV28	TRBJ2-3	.	CASRGSGGTQYF	TGTGCCAGCCGGGGATCCGGCGGTACGCAGTATTTT
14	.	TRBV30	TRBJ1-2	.	CASRDHIGNYGYTF	TGTGCCAGCCGGGACCATATTGGGAACTATGGCTACACCTTC